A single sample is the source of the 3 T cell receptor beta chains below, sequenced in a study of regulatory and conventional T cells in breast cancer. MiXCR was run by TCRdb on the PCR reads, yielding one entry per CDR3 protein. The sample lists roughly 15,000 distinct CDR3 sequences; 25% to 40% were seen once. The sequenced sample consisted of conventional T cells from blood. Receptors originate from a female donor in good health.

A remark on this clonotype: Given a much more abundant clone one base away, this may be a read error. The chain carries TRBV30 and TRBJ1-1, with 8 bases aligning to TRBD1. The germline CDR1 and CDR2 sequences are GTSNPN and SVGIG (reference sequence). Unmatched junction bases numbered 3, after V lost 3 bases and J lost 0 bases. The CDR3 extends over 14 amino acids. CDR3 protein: CAWSRGPMNTEAFF. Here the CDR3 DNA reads TGTGCCTGGAGCAGGGGGCCGATGAACACTGAAGCTTTCTTT. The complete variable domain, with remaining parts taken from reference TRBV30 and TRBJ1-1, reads SQTIHQWPATLVQPVGSPLSLECTVEGTSNPNLYWYRQAAGRGLQLLFYSVGIGQISSEVPQNLSASRPQDRQFILSSKKLLLSDSGFYLCAWSRGPMNTEAFFGQGTRLTVV.

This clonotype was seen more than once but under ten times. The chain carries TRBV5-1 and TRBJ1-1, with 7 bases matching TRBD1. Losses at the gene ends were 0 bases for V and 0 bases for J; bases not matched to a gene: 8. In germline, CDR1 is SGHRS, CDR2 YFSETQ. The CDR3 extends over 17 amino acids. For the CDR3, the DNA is TGCGCCAGCAGCTTGGCGGGGACAGCGATAATGAACACTGAAGCTTTCTTT. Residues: CASSLAGTAIMNTEAFF. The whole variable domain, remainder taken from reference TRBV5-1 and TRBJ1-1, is KAGVTQTPRYLIKTRGQQVTLSCSPISGHRSVSWYQQTPGQGLQFLFEYFSETQRNKGNFPGRFSGRQFSNSRSEMNVSTLELGDSALYLCASSLAGTAIMNTEAFFGQGTRLTVV.

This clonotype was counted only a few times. CDR3 coding DNA: TGTGCCAGCAGCTCCGTCGTGGAAGGGCTAGCCAAAAACATTCAGTACTTC. The encoded protein is CASSSVVEGLAKNIQYF. This chain uses TRBV7-6 with TRBJ2-4; D not certain. The CDR3 has 17 amino acids. In germline, CDR1 is SGHVS, CDR2 FNYEAQ. Trimming took 4 bases from V and 0 from J, leaving 16 bases between them.